This TCR beta chain was sequenced during a study of graft-versus-host responses after intestinal transplantation. Data came from immunoSEQ multiplex PCR; TCRdb stores just in-frame clones and leaves some out. The repertoire holds some 70,000 clones, with roughly 89% as singletons. Per the germline V gene, CDR1 is ENHRY and CDR2 is SYGVKD. The CDR3 is 17 amino acids. The germline V and J ends were trimmed by 0 bases and 0 bases, with 15 bases remaining between them. The TCR was taken from a human patient who received an intestinal transplant, so some T cells may come from the graft donor. Here the sequenced sample was bone marrow, taken 700 to 850 days after intestinal transplantation. The gene calls are TRBV10-3 and TRBJ2-7; D is possibly TRBD1 (6 bases). Here the CDR3 DNA reads TGTGCCATCAGTGAGTCGGGGACACGAGTAAGCTCCTACGAGCAGTACTTC. Translation: CAISESGTRVSSYEQYF.